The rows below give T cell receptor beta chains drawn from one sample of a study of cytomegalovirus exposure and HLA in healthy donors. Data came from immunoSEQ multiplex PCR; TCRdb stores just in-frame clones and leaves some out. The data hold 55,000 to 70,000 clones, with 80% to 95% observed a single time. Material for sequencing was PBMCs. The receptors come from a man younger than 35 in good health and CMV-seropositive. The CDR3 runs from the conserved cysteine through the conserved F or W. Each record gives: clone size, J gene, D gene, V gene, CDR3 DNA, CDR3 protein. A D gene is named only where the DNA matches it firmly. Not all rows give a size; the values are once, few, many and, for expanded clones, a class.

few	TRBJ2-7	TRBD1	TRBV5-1	TGCGCCAGCAGCTTTGAGGGGGCAGGGGAGCAGTACTTC	CASSFEGAGEQYF
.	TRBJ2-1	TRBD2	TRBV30	TGTGCCTGGACTGACGGGGGGTACAATGAGCAGTTCTTC	CAWTDGGYNEQFF
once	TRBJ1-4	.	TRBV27	TGTGCCAGCAGCCCCGGGGTAGTCGAGGGTGAAAAACTGTTTTTT	CASSPGVVEGEKLFF
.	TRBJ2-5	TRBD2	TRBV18	TGTGCCAGCTCACCTGACCACGGGGGGCAAGAGACCCAGTACTTC	CASSPDHGGQETQYF
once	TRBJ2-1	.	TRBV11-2	TGTGCCAGCAGCTTAGTCGGCAGGTTATCGAATGAGCAGTTCTTC	CASSLVGRLSNEQFF
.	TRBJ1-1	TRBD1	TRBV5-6	TGTGCCAGCAGCTTTGGGACAGTGAACACTGAAGCTTTCTTT	CASSFGTVNTEAFF
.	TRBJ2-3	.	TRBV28	TGTGCCAGCAGCTATACCGAAATGGATACGCAGTATTTT	CASSYTEMDTQYF
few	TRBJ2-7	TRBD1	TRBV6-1	TGTGCCAGCAGGGACGGACAGGCGGGCGAGCAGTACTTC	CASRDGQAGEQYF
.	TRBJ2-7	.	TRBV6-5	TGTGCCAGCACCTCCCCGGTCAGGGAGCAGTACTTC	CASTSPVREQYF
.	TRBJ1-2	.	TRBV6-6	TGTGCCAGCAGCCCACAGGCCGGGACTGGAGACCATGGCTACACCTTC	CASSPQAGTGDHGYTF
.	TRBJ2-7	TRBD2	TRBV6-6	TGTGCCAGCATCGAGGAAATAGCGGGAGCCCACGAGCAGTACTTC	CASIEEIAGAHEQYF
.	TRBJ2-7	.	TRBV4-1	TGCGCCAGCAGCTCTTTGGGGGGGCTTGAAACCGGCGAGCAGTACTTC	CASSSLGGLETGEQYF
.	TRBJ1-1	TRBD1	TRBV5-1	TGCGCCAGCAGCGGGGGACAGGGGGCTCGTGAGGCTTTCTTT	CASSGGQGAREAFF
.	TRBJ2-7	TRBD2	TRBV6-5	TGTGCCAGCACCGCCGGGACTAGCTTCTACGAGCAGTACTTC	CASTAGTSFYEQYF
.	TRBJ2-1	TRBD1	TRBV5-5	TGTGCCAGCAGCTCTGCAGGGGGCGTTGAGCAGTTCTTC	CASSSAGGVEQFF
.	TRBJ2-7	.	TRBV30	TGTGCCTGGAGGCCCCAGTTCCTAGTAAGCTCCTACGAGCAGTACTTC	CAWRPQFLVSSYEQYF
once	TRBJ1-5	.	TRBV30	TGTGCCTGGAGTGTCGGGGGGGGCAATCAGCCCCAGCATTTT	CAWSVGGGNQPQHF
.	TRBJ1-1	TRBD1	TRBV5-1	TGCGCCAGCGCCTCGGACAGGGCGAACACTGAAGCTTTCTTT	CASASDRANTEAFF
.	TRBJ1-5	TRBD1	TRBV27	TGTGCCAGCAGCGAACTCTCAGGGGGCTATCAGCCCCAGCATTTT	CASSELSGGYQPQHF
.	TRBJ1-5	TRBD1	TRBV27	TGTGCCAGCAGCAGGGGGTCCAATCAGCCCCAGCATTTT	CASSRGSNQPQHF
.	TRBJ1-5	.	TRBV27	TGTGCCAGCAGAGCGGGTCGATATCAGCCCCAGCATTTT	CASRAGRYQPQHF
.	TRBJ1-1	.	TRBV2	TGTGCCAGCCACGCCCCGCCGGGGTACGGGGATGAAGCTTTCTTT	CASHAPPGYGDEAFF
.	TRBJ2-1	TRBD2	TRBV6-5	TGTGCCAGCAGTTACTCAGCGGGAGAAGGGGATGAGCAGTTCTTC	CASSYSAGEGDEQFF
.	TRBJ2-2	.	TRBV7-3	TGTGCCAGCAGACGGAGTACCGACACCGGGGAGCTGTTTTTT	CASRRSTDTGELFF
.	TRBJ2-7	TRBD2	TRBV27	TGTGCCAGCAGTTTATCCGCGGGAGGGCGCTACGAGCAGTACTTC	CASSLSAGGRYEQYF
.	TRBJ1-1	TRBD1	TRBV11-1	TGTGCCAGCAGCTTAGGACAGGGCACTGAAGCTTTCTTT	CASSLGQGTEAFF
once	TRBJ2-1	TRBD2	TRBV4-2	TGTGCCAGCAGCCCCGGGAGGTCGACCTACAATGAGCAGTTCTTC	CASSPGRSTYNEQFF
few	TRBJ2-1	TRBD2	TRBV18	TGTGCCAGCTCACCACCGGGACTAGCGGGAGGAGGGCAGTTCTTC	CASSPPGLAGGGQFF
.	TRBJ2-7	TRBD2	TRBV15	TGTGCCACCAGCAGAGATACTAGCGGGAGTATCGAGCAGTACTTC	CATSRDTSGSIEQYF
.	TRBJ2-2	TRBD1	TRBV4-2	TGTGCCAGCAGCCAAGTAGAGGGACAGGGCGGCGGGGAGCTGTTTTTT	CASSQVEGQGGGELFF
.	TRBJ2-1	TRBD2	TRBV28	TGTGCCAGCAGTTTAACGCCGGGAGGAGTCAATGAGCAGTTCTTC	CASSLTPGGVNEQFF
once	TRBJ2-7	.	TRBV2	TGTGCCAGCAGTGGGGGGCGGACTAGTGGGTACGAGCAGTACTTC	CASSGGRTSGYEQYF
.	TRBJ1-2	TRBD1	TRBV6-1	TGTGCCAGCAGTGAAAGGGGGGTGAGGGGGCGGTATGGCTACACCTTC	CASSERGVRGRYGYTF
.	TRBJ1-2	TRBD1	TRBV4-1	TGCGCCAGCAGCCAAGACCCTCACCTCGGGACAGGGGTCTATGGCTACACCTTC	CASSQDPHLGTGVYGYTF
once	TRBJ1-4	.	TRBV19	TGTGCCAGTAGTATTGGGGCAGCATCCTATGAAAAACTGTTTTTT	CASSIGAASYEKLFF
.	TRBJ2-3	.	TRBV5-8	TGTGCCAGCAGTCTGGACACTCCTAGCACAGATACGCAGTATTTT	CASSLDTPSTDTQYF
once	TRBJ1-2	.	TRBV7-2	TGTGCCAGCAGTTCCAGAGGGGGGGATGCCGGCTACACCTTC	CASSSRGGDAGYTF
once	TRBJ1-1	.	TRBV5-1	TGCGCCAGCAGCCATGACAGCAAACGAACCTCTATGAACACTGAAGCTTTCTTT	CASSHDSKRTSMNTEAFF
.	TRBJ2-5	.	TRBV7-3	TGTGCCAGCAGCCGAGACAGCCAAGAGACCCAGTACTTC	CASSRDSQETQYF
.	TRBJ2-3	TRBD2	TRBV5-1	TGCGCCAGCAGCTTGGGGACTAGCGGACGAATCACAGATACGCAGTATTTT	CASSLGTSGRITDTQYF
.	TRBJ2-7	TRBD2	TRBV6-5	TGTGCCAGCAGTCCCGGACTAGCGAGCTACGAGCAGTACTTC	CASSPGLASYEQYF